The clone carrying this T cell receptor (beta chain) was recorded only once. Its antigen is as yet unknown. The sample belongs to a study of cytomegalovirus exposure and HLA in healthy donors. The study's findings and limits: In a later analysis, at a false discovery rate of 0.05, 15,000 to 20,000 TCR beta sequences matched HLA alleles. In an earlier analysis, in 540 or so donors, most V segments appeared productive either ~87% or ~30% of the time. Most TCR sequences were uncommon, yet certain public TCRs appeared in many donors. Cytomegalovirus-associated status was assigned to approximately 160 TCR beta chains.

CDR1 and CDR2 (germline): GTSNPN, SVGIG (reference sequence). This CDR3 spans 15 amino acids. The ends were cut back, 6 bases at V and 4 bases at J, with 21 bases in the middle. 60 Vbeta and 13 Jbeta primers were used in PCR. Assay: immunoSEQ multiplex PCR; the TCRdb copy retains only in-frame clones and omits some. The sample holds about 90,000 clones, around 85% seen once. Source material: PBMCs. The genes are TRBV30 and TRBJ2-5, with D tentatively TRBD2 (5 bases). The clonotype comes from a man between 18 and 29 years old in good health and CMV-seronegative. In nucleotides, the CDR3 is TGTGCCTGCTCAAGATCTAGTCTAGCATCAGAGACCCAGTACTTC. Its protein product is CACSRSSLASETQYF.